The clone carrying this TCR beta chain was seen a few times. Combining a sample-barcoded 5' primer with a J-beta primer mix, a second PCR ran for roughly 6 to 12 cycles. Each CDR3 protein is one row after TCRdb ran MiXCR on the 5' RACE reads. The sample yields about 1.8 million distinct CDR3 sequences, 49% seen once. This entry belongs to a study of blood T cells in healthy people across ages. V lost 7 bases to trimming and J lost 4 bases, with 19 bases between them. CDR1 is MDHEN and CDR2 is SYDVKM in the germline V gene. The CDR3 contains 15 residues. This clonotype was obtained from a middle-aged woman in good health. The rearrangement joins TRBV28 to TRBJ2-5; D is possibly TRBD1 or TRBD2 (6 bases each). Source material: blood. The CDR3 loop is CASTLVTRGGETQYF. As DNA, the CDR3 is TGTGCCAGCACCCTCGTCACCAGGGGAGGAGAGACCCAGTACTTC.